This T cell receptor (beta chain) was sequenced for a study of T cell responses to AZD1222 COVID-19 vaccine (dated by TCRdb to about 2021). At the level of the whole study: TCR sequencing covered fewer than 250 trial participants: around 210 given two doses of AZD1222 and 26 given two doses of MenACWY control vaccine. Enrollment into the trials was organized by age into subgroups of 18-55, 56-69 and 70-plus years, and those subgroups contained about 160, 30 and 59 TCR-sequenced participants, respectively. Study-wide findings and limitations: Most participants were white British and females outnumbered males, and the authors suggested that clonal diversity may have been underestimated. After two AZD1222 doses, both the breadth and the depth of spike-specific TCRs were significantly higher than at day 0 and than in MenACWY recipients. Epitopes outside the regions mutated in the B.1.351 and B.1.1.7 variants were reportedly recognized by nearly half of the unique spike-specific TCRs. CD4 TCRs associated with the vaccine covered the entire spike protein, and the dominant responses were in regions 160-218 and 743-854. No day 14 peak-response samples were available, so repertoires were characterized only after the peak T cell response. The 56-69-year group was small, and its depth increase did not reach significance, likely because of low power. Conclusions about previously exposed vaccinees were limited because only six AZD1222 recipients were SARS-CoV-2 seropositive at baseline.

A remark on this clone: Its binding antigen is unknown. The input lacks base qualities; no much larger clone sits a single base away.

There are 14 amino acids in the CDR3, from cysteine to phenylalanine inclusive. Just the 42-base CDR3 DNA is kept, in frame starting at base 1. From a lookup of the germline V gene (reference sequence), CDR1 and CDR2 are MNHEY and SMNVEV. Trimming leaves V shorter by 10 bases and J shorter by 4 bases, with the junction holding 7 bases beyond the gene matches. The time point label for this specimen denotes: about 28 days (+/-7) after the second vaccine dose. AZD1222 recipients with second doses at about 4 weeks or about 12 weeks were pooled, because spike-specific TCR depth and breadth did not differ between schedules. The vaccinee samples were drawn from two UK trials, COV001 and COV002, one of which was a single-blind randomized controlled phase 2/3 trial testing AZD1222 (ChAdOx1 nCoV-19) in healthy adults. For TCRbeta chain sequencing, PBMC samples from trial participants were taken at day 0 and at day 28 after the second dose.

The CDR3 regions of human TCRbeta chains were analyzed by immunosequencing. As for the original processing: TCRs in the repertoires were compared against a reference library of SARS-CoV-2-specific TCRs that had been generated with the MIRA antigen-specificity platform. Breadth was defined as the fraction of unique TCRs that were SARS-CoV-2-associated. Depth was defined as the fraction of total T cells that were SARS-CoV-2-associated. Using the MIRA data, each spike-specific TCR was assigned both to the spike region to which the TCR was reactive and to a CD4 or CD8 class. Log10-transformed breadth and depth values were compared by one-way ANOVA with Sidak's multiple comparisons tests. Held by TCRdb, this immuneACCESS table contains in-frame sequences only and omits some clones. Under half of the omission traces to an unresolved V gene where checked; the cause of the rest is unknown. For V, J and clone size, that table is used; D and trimming come from the DNA. The sample table holds about 84,000 clones, of which approximately 85% were seen once. Of the sample, roughly 12% is held by the ten largest clones.

The TCR sequence derives from an adult who received the AZD1222 COVID-19 vaccine. The V gene is TRBV27 and the J gene is TRBJ2-2, and 9 bases in between align with TRBD1. Source: peripheral blood, taken 28 days after the second AZD1222 dose. The nucleotides are TGTGCCACCAAAGCGGGACAGGGCACCGGGGAGCTGTTTTTT. Its protein is CATKAGQGTGELFF.